Described below is a single T cell receptor beta chain sequence and its context. Its antigen is unknown. A sample-barcoded 5' primer and a J-beta primer mix were used in a second PCR of about 7 to 12 cycles. One entry per CDR3 protein results from TCRdb running MiXCR on the 5' RACE reads. The sample carries around 1,000,000 distinct CDR3 sequences, about 25% recorded once. V shed 5 bases and J 5 bases; nucleotides not matched to a gene: 12. Germline lookup yields CDR1 MDHEN and CDR2 SYDVKM. There are 16 residues in the CDR3. These data originate in a study of blood T cells in healthy people across ages. Study results and caveats: More naive CD4+ cells and higher diversity were found in long-lived than in aged donors.

These data were also reused for a study on T cells of mothers and their children. That work adds: There were over 10 million TCR beta CDR3 reads from each mother and 2.5 million to 3.5 million from each child.

The TCR comes from a girl aged 2 to 9 in good health. Source material: blood. The chain combines TRBV28 with TRBJ2-7; the match to TRBD1 covers 10 bases. DNA for the CDR3: TGTGCCAGCAGTGCCGACCGGGACAGGGGAAGAGACGAGCAGTACTTC. It translates to CASSADRDRGRDEQYF. The complete variable domain, with remaining parts taken from reference TRBV28 and TRBJ2-7, reads DVKVTQSSRYLVKRTGEKVFLECVQDMDHENMFWYRQDPGLGLRLIYFSYDVKMKEKGDIPEGYSVSREKKERFSLILESASTNQTSMYLCASSADRDRGRDEQYFGPGTRLTVT.